This T cell receptor (beta chain) came from a study of T cell responses to AZD1222 COVID-19 vaccine. Notes on the study in general: Vaccine-associated CD4 TCRs spanned spike, dominant at 160-218 and 743-854.

Profiling relied on immunoSEQ multiplex PCR, and the TCRdb table lists in-frame clones only, not all of them. The data contain over 120,000 clones, around 90% of them singletons. About this clone itself: As yet, its antigen is unknown.

The sequences come from peripheral blood, collected 28 days after the second AZD1222 dose. This TCR was recovered from an adult who received the AZD1222 COVID-19 vaccine.

As DNA, the CDR3 is TGCGCCAGCAGCTTGGGGGGCTCAAATGGCTACACCTTC. This encodes CASSLGGSNGYTF. The genes are TRBV5-1 and TRBJ1-2; possible D gene TRBD1, 5 bases. The CDR3 length is 13 residues. Germline-derived CDR1 and CDR2 are SGHRS and YFSETQ. V was cut by 0 bases and J by 6 bases, with 9 bases left in between.